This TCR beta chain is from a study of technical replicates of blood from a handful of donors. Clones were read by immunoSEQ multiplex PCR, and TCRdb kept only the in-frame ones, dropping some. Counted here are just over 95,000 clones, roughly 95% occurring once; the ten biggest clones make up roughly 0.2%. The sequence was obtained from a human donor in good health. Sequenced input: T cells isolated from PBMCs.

The CDR3 DNA sequence: TGTGCCAGCAGCTTATACAGGGGGGTACAGCCCCAGCATTTT. It yields the protein CASSLYRGVQPQHF. The chain recombines TRBV7-6 with TRBJ1-5; 8 nucleotides agree with TRBD1. Germline trimming cut 2 bases from V and 7 bases from J; bases unmatched to any gene: 4. Germline lookup yields CDR1 SGHVS and CDR2 FNYEAQ. This CDR3 is built from 14 residues.